The clone carrying this T cell receptor (beta chain) appeared a single time. The V and J ends lost 1 base and 15 bases respectively, with 22 bases between them. Germline CDR1 is SGHTA and CDR2 is FQGNSA. CDR3 length equals 15 residues. The data stem from a study of CD8+CD57+ T cells in acquired aplastic anemia. All patients picked for sequencing had shown, by flow cytometry, an expansion of CD8+CD57+ cells. Patients uniformly had severe acquired aplastic anemia. Patients were therapy-naive when their blood was sampled. TCR beta VDJ and CDR3 profiles were obtained from a genomic DNA template. TCRdb called the reads again in MiXCR, with one record for every CDR3 protein. This sample yields approximately 250,000 distinct CDR3 sequences, of which less than 85% are seen a single time; around 40% belongs to the top ten.

Source material: sorted CD4+, CD8+, or CD8+CD57+ T cells (not recorded which) from PBMCs. This clonotype was obtained from a human donor with aplastic anemia. The chain joins TRBV7-2 to TRBJ2-1; D not certain. The CDR3 DNA is TGTGCCAGCAGCTTAGGCCTCTCCTACAATGAGCAGTTGTTCTTC. Its protein is CASSLGLSYNEQLFF.